The 17 T cell receptor beta chains in this list originate from one sample, sequenced in a study of regulatory T cells in long-lasting Graves disease. Noted time point: newly diagnosed GD, antithyroid drugs for less than 3 months. Isolated PBMC RNA provided the starting material for the TCR library. Libraries of TCR beta came from iRepertoire HTBI primers plus Arm-PCR of CDR3 regions. TCRdb passed the multiplex PCR reads through MiXCR, listing each CDR3 protein once. Here the sample spans 550,000 or so distinct CDR3 sequences, about 12% being singletons. The same sample was also studied in work on T cells in Graves' hyperthyroidism and ophthalmopathy.

The sequencing used peripheral blood mononuclear cells (PBMCs), collected at new diagnosis, from a patient treated with antithyroid drugs. The receptor source for this set is a woman aged 25-40 years with Graves disease.

In its sample, this clonotype was seen many times. The chain couples TRBV18 to TRBJ2-5; D not resolved. The V gene's germline CDR1 is KGHSH and CDR2 LQKENI. The V end lost 0 bases, the J end lost 5 bases, and 7 bases lay between the germline ends. The CDR3 covers 13 residues. The CDR3 protein is CASSPPGVETQYF. The CDR3 DNA follows: TGTGCCAGCTCACCACCTGGGGTGGAGACCCAGTACTTC.

This clonotype has ten or more counts. The genes are TRBV19 and TRBJ2-5; D may match TRBD1 or TRBD2 (5 bases each). This CDR3 has 14 residues. Trimming took off 5 bases at V and 4 bases at J, with 14 bases between the two ends. Germline CDR1 reads LNHDA; CDR2 reads SQIVND (reference sequence). CDR3 DNA sequence: TGTGCCAGTAGTCCGGGGACCCTGGGAGAGACCCAGTACTTC. It codes for CASSPGTLGETQYF.

There are many counts of this clonotype. The chain is built from TRBV11-2 and TRBJ2-1; 10 bases match TRBD2. V shed 5 bases and J 4 bases; nucleotides not matched to a gene: 8. Germline V gene lookup returns CDR1 SGHAT and CDR2 FQNNGV. The CDR3 spans 16 residues. The CDR3 spells CASSARTSGGYNEQFF. DNA for the CDR3: TGTGCCAGCAGCGCACGGACTAGCGGAGGATACAATGAGCAGTTCTTC.

This rearrangement joins TRBV25-1 to TRBJ2-1, with 7 positions matching TRBD2. V was pared by 1 base and J by 9 bases, with 9 bases of the junction left unmatched. CDR3 size: 15 residues. CDR1 and CDR2 (germline): MGHDK, SYGVNS. The CDR3 loop reads CASSEWGSGSPEQFF. The CDR3 DNA follows: TGTGCCAGCAGTGAATGGGGTAGCGGGTCACCTGAGCAGTTCTTC. Full variable domain (rest looked up from reference TRBV25-1 and TRBJ2-1): EADIYQTPRYLVIGTGKKITLECSQTMGHDKMYWYQQDPGMELHLIHYSYGVNSTEKGDLSSESTVSRIRTEHFPLTLESARPSHTSQYLCASSEWGSGSPEQFFGPGTRLTVL.

The chain combines TRBV13 with TRBJ1-2; 7 bases map to TRBD1. This CDR3 region has 17 residues. With V trimmed by 4 bases and J by 6 bases, 17 bases remained unmatched. From germline, CDR1 is PRHDT and CDR2 FYEKMQ (reference sequence). Here the CDR3 reads CASSSASPDREIDGYTF. DNA of the CDR3: TGTGCCAGCAGCTCCGCCAGTCCTGACAGGGAAATAGATGGCTACACCTTC.

This clonotype showed up many times. This sequence joins TRBV11-2 and TRBJ1-1; D unresolved. V dropped 2 bases and J dropped 1 base, with 5 bases sitting between them. Germline lookup yields CDR1 SGHAT and CDR2 FQNNGV. The CDR3 loop spans 13 amino acids. The chain's CDR3 is CASSLRRNTEAFF. CDR3 DNA: TGTGCCAGCAGCTTAAGACGGAACACTGAAGCTTTCTTT.

This clonotype occurred many times. The chain is built from TRBV12-3 or TRBV12-4 and TRBJ2-1; 9 bases map to TRBD1. Trimming at V came to 3 bases and at J to 10 bases, leaving 16 bases not matched to a gene. This CDR3 comprises 17 residues. For the CDR3, the DNA is TGTGCCAGCAGTTTGCGGCGTGGCGGACAGGGGTTAATCGAGCAGTTCTTC. It is translated as CASSLRRGGQGLIEQFF.

There are a few counts of this clonotype. One junction end does not reproduce the germline sequence, and a read error may be involved. V usage is TRBV27 and J usage is TRBJ2-2, with D perhaps TRBD2 (5 bases). Per the germline V gene, CDR1 is MNHEY and CDR2 is SMNVEV (reference sequence). The CDR3 spans 15 residues. CDR3 bases: TGTGCCAGCAGTTTGGGCGGATGGAACACCGGGGAGCTGCTTTTT. It encodes CASSLGGWNTGELLF.

This clonotype was observed many times. The V and J genes are TRBV9 and TRBJ2-2; D gene unclear. Trimming removed 3 bases from V and 2 bases from J, with 5 bases in between. The CDR3 extends over 13 amino acids. Per the germline V gene, CDR1 is SGDLS and CDR2 is YYNGEE. In nucleotides, the CDR3 is TGTGCCAGCAGCGCCTACAACACCGGGGAGCTGTTTTTT. It encodes CASSAYNTGELFF.

To note about this clonotype: A much larger clone differs from this one at a single base, so this may be a read error. The conserved final phenylalanine or tryptophan is absent from the CDR3, which likely points to a read error. The rearrangement links TRBV2 to TRBJ1-6; D gene uncertain. Germline V gene sequence: CDR1 SNHLY, CDR2 FYNNEI. The length of the CDR3 is 12 residues. CDR3 amino acids: CANSDMDLPLHL. DNA of the CDR3: TGTGCCAACAGTGATATGGATTTACCCCTCCACCTT.

This clonotype has at least ten counts. This chain connects TRBV6-1 to TRBJ1-3; unclear D gene. The CDR3 length is 14 residues. The V gene's germline CDR1 is MNHNS and CDR2 SASEGT. Trimming took 6 bases from V and 4 from J, leaving 13 bases between them. The CDR3 DNA follows: TGTGCCAGCAGGGATGCTTTGGGCGGAAACACCATATATTTT. It specifies CASRDALGGNTIYF.

This clonotype showed up many times. The chain couples TRBV11-2 to TRBJ1-1; the match to TRBD1 covers 7 bases. Germline V gene sequence: CDR1 SGHAT, CDR2 FQNNGV. J lost 0 bases, V lost 3 bases, and 13 bases had no gene match. The CDR3 contains 18 residues. CDR3 bases: TGTGCCAGCAGCTTCAACAGGGGCCGACTCTACTTGAACACTGAAGCTTTCTTT. This translates into CASSFNRGRLYLNTEAFF.

This clonotype was picked up many times. The rearrangement joins TRBV28 to TRBJ2-7; D gene ambiguous. CDR1 is MDHEN and CDR2 is SYDVKM in the germline V gene. The length of the CDR3 is 15 residues. V dropped 6 bases and J dropped 7 bases, with 22 bases sitting between them. The CDR3 region has the DNA TGTGCCAGCAGCTTGTTAGGCACCCGGCTGGAAGAGCAGTACTTC. This encodes CASSLLGTRLEEQYF.

This clonotype was seen more than once but under ten times. This chain connects TRBV20-1 to TRBJ2-1, with D perhaps TRBD1 or TRBD2 (6 bases each). Deletions cut 1 base from V and 0 bases from J, with 16 bases between. Germline lookup yields CDR1 DFQATT and CDR2 SNEGSKA (reference sequence). This CDR3 has 17 residues. CDR3 DNA: TGCAGTGCTAGAGGTGGAGTACAGGGAGGCTCCTACAATGAGCAGTTCTTC. It translates to CSARGGVQGGSYNEQFF.

Many counts were recorded for this clonotype. At one of its ends the junction is not consistent with the germline gene, which may arise from a read error. The V gene is TRBV20-1, the J gene TRBJ2-5; tentatively, D is TRBD1 or TRBD2 (7 bases each). CDR3 size: 14 residues. Germline loops: CDR1 DFQATT, CDR2 SNEGSKA (reference sequence). DNA for the CDR3: TGCAATGCTCGGAGCGGGACAGACCAAGAGACCCAGTACTTC. As protein: CNARSGTDQETQYF.

This clonotype was picked up many times. The genes are TRBV6-1 and TRBJ2-5; TRBD1 is a possible D gene (7 bases). Per the germline V gene, CDR1 is MNHNS and CDR2 is SASEGT. The V end was cut by 9 bases, the J end by 2 bases, with 31 bases between. The CDR3 extends over 19 amino acids. Here the CDR3 DNA reads TGTGCCAGAGGGGGCCAGGGGGGAAGGGGTCGGAGCACGCAAGAGACCCAGTACTTC. Its protein product is CARGGQGGRGRSTQETQYF.

This clonotype was seen repeatedly, ten times or more. The V gene is TRBV5-6, the J gene TRBJ2-3; D unclear. The V gene lost 4 bases and the J gene lost 6 bases, with 9 bases spanning the gap. CDR1 is SGHDT and CDR2 is YYEEEE in the germline V gene. This CDR3 spans 12 amino acids. The CDR3, as DNA: TGTGCCAGCAGCCTCCTTCAGGATACGCAGTATTTT. Residues: CASSLLQDTQYF.